This TCR beta chain was sequenced in a study of cytomegalovirus exposure and HLA in healthy donors. At the level of the study: Earlier, about 179 million T cells were analyzed, and some 120 million unique TCR beta sequences were found among them.

In the case of this clone: The antigen remains undetermined.

The CDR3 consists of 16 residues. CDR1 and CDR2 from the germline V gene are SGHNT and YYREEE (reference sequence). Germline trimming cut 2 bases from V and 5 bases from J; bases unmatched to any gene: 11. The PCR contained 60 Vbeta and 13 Jbeta primers. Repertoires were generated with immunoSEQ multiplex PCR, while TCRdb's copy carries only in-frame clones and drops some. Of about 110,000 clones detected, 79% appear once; the ten largest clones hold about 3%. General study findings and limits: A cluster of highly shared sequence variants was likely a sequencing artifact. In a later analysis, the majority of CMV-associated beta chains seemingly showed HLA restriction.

The receptor comes from a woman between 40 and 55 years old in good health and CMV-seronegative. The sample consisted of PBMCs. This chain links TRBV5-4 with TRBJ1-1, with TRBD1 matching 8 bases. In DNA, the CDR3 is TGTGCCAGCAGCTTAATGGGGGCCAGGGGGCCTACTGAAGCTTTCTTT. Amino acid sequence: CASSLMGARGPTEAFF.